These 14 T cell receptor beta chains were all obtained from the same sample, sequenced in a study of blood T cell repertoires in COVID-19. Using immunoSEQ multiplex PCR, the repertoire was profiled, and TCRdb retains in-frame clones only, with some absent. This table has about 130,000 clones, more than 80% appearing once. Material: peripheral blood. Receptor source: a human donor in a cohort sampled during active COVID-19.

The chain couples TRBV19 to TRBJ1-1; weak D call: TRBD1 (5 bases). Per the germline V gene, CDR1 is LNHDA and CDR2 is SQIVND (reference sequence). CDR3 size: 13 residues. V gave up 5 bases and J gave up 0 bases, with 7 bases separating them. The CDR3 nucleotides read TGTGCCAGTAGTGACAGCATGAACACTGAAGCTTTCTTT. This sequence encodes CASSDSMNTEAFF.

The chain is built from TRBV20-1 and TRBJ1-1; D possibly corresponds to TRBD1 (5 bases). This CDR3 has 10 amino acids. Germline assignment: CDR1 DFQATT and CDR2 SNEGSKA (reference sequence). With 6 bases removed from V and 7 bases from J, the gap between germline ends came to 9 bases. The CDR3 DNA sequence: TGCAGTGCACGACAGTATGAAGCTTTCTTT. Residues: CSARQYEAFF.

The chain joins TRBV5-4 to TRBJ1-1; D is ambiguous. Per the germline V gene, CDR1 is SGHNT and CDR2 is YYREEE (reference sequence). V was pared by 2 bases and J by 7 bases, with 9 bases between. The CDR3 has 12 amino acids. The CDR3 loop reads CASSFDWSEAFF. The CDR3 nucleotides read TGTGCCAGCAGCTTTGATTGGAGTGAAGCTTTCTTT.

V is TRBV5-6 and J is TRBJ2-1; 9 bases are shared with TRBD2. Germline lookup yields CDR1 SGHDT and CDR2 YYEEEE. CDR3 length equals 15 residues. V trimming: 2 bases; J trimming: 8 bases; junction bases outside the gene matches: 8. Written as DNA, the CDR3 is TGTGCCAGCAGCTTCGCGCCTAGCGGGGACCATGAGCAGTTCTTC. Its translation is CASSFAPSGDHEQFF.

The V gene is TRBV11-2, the J gene TRBJ1-5, with 10 bases identical to TRBD1. The CDR3 sequence is 17 residues long. V trimming: 9 bases; J trimming: 2 bases; junction bases outside the gene matches: 13. Germline V CDR1 and CDR2: SGHAT, FQNNGV. CDR3 bases: TGTGCCAGTACCGGGACAGGGGTACTTGGAGGCAATCAGCCCCAGCATTTT. Its translation: CASTGTGVLGGNQPQHF.

The chain recombines TRBV3-1 (or the pseudogene TRBV3-2) with TRBJ1-6; 11 bases are shared with TRBD1. Germline loops: CDR1 LGHDT, CDR2 YNNKEL (reference sequence). CDR3 length equals 15 residues. Trimming cost V 4 bases and J 9 bases; bases outside gene matches: 5. Here the CDR3 reads CASSPPGQGGSPLHF. CDR3 DNA: TGTGCCAGCAGCCCTCCGGGACAGGGGGGTTCACCCCTCCACTTT.

The chain recombines TRBV11-2 with TRBJ2-6; perhaps TRBD1 as D (5 bases). The length of the CDR3 is 18 residues. Trimming took off 1 base at V and 2 bases at J, with 15 bases between the two ends. CDR1 is SGHAT and CDR2 is FQNNGV in the germline V gene. The CDR3 here is CASSLAGLSGPGANVLTF. DNA of the CDR3: TGTGCCAGCAGCTTAGCAGGCCTGTCAGGGCCTGGGGCCAACGTCCTGACTTTC. The whole variable domain, filled in from reference TRBV11-2 and TRBJ2-6, reads EAGVAQSPRYKIIEKRQSVAFWCNPISGHATLYWYQQILGQGPKLLIQFQNNGVVDDSQLPKDRFSAERLKGVDSTLKIQPAKLEDSAVYLCASSLAGLSGPGANVLTFGAGSRLTVL.

The chain links TRBV7-9 to TRBJ1-2; D call uncertain. Germline CDR1 and CDR2: SEHNR and FQNEAQ (reference sequence). CDR3 size: 12 residues. Trimming removed 6 bases from V and 6 bases from J, with 11 bases in between. The CDR3 sequence: CASSLVRDGYTF. CDR3 nucleotide sequence: TGTGCCAGCAGTCTGGTTCGCGATGGCTACACCTTC.

This clone came up once. This chain connects TRBV9 to TRBJ2-1, with 10 bases identical to TRBD2. CDR1 SGDLS and CDR2 YYNGEE come from the germline V gene. The CDR3 has 17 amino acids. V shed 0 bases, J shed 0 bases, and the junction held 3 bases outside the gene matches. CDR3 coding DNA: TGTGCCAGCAGCGTAGGGACTAGCGGAAGCTCCTACAATGAGCAGTTCTTC. Translation gives CASSVGTSGSSYNEQFF.

The chain uses TRBV2 and TRBJ2-3; perhaps TRBD1 as D (6 bases). Germline CDR1 reads SNHLY; CDR2 reads FYNNEI. Trimming pared 5 bases from V and 1 base from J, leaving 13 bases between. The CDR3 spans 15 residues. In nucleotides, the CDR3 is TGTGCCAGCAGTATACACAGGGTCGGCACAGATACGCAGTATTTT. It specifies CASSIHRVGTDTQYF.

V is TRBV5-6 and J is TRBJ2-3, with D hard to call. The CDR3 covers 13 residues. V was shortened by 0 bases and J by 3 bases, with 5 bases between the two germline ends. Germline CDR1 reads SGHDT; CDR2 reads YYEEEE. CDR3 region: CASSLGLTDTQYF. The CDR3 DNA follows: TGTGCCAGCAGCTTGGGGCTGACAGATACGCAGTATTTT.

V gene TRBV7-2 combines with J gene TRBJ1-2; no clear D gene. V lost 5 bases and J lost 3, with 10 bases in between. The CDR3 length is 13 residues. Germline CDR1 SGHTA, CDR2 FQGNSA. CDR3 sequence (DNA): TGTGCCAGCAGCCTTAGCGGGGACTATGGCTACACCTTC. As protein: CASSLSGDYGYTF.

The sample holds one count of this clone. This chain joins TRBV7-2 and TRBJ2-1, with no clear D. Per germline, CDR1 SGHTA and CDR2 FQGNSA. V shed 1 base and J shed 2 bases, with 12 bases lying between them. The CDR3 is 16 amino acids. The CDR3 is CASSLGRPRTYNEQFF. Here the CDR3 DNA reads TGTGCCAGCAGCTTAGGCAGACCCAGGACCTACAATGAGCAGTTCTTC.

This clone was detected a few times. This rearrangement joins TRBV2 to TRBJ2-3; D perhaps matches TRBD1 (5 bases). Germline CDR1 SNHLY, CDR2 FYNNEI. V shed 7 bases and J shed 0 bases, with 17 bases lying between them. The CDR3 covers 16 residues. The CDR3 DNA reads TGTGCCAGCATGAGGCGGCTGGGGCCTAGCACAGATACGCAGTATTTT. It codes for CASMRRLGPSTDTQYF.